The rows below give T cell receptor beta chains drawn from one sample of a study of OX40 agonist ivuxolimab in advanced cancers. This table comes from immunoSEQ multiplex PCR, and its TCRdb copy is limited to in-frame clones, with some not included. The repertoire holds 45,000 to 60,000 clones, almost 90% seen once, with roughly 4.5% in the top ten. Sequenced material: CD4+ or CD8+ T cells sorted from blood, taken in a trial of the OX40 agonist ivuxolimab. These TCRs come from an adult with an advanced solid tumor such as melanoma, head and neck, liver or kidney cancer. CDR3s include the opening cysteine and the closing phenylalanine or tryptophan. D genes are given only for firm matches. Size is stated for part of the rows, as once, few or many counts, or as a class when the clone is expanded.

size: NA
V: TRBV30
J: TRBJ1-2
D: NA
CDR3: CAWSVSQNRLYTF
DNA: TGTGCCTGGAGTGTATCCCAAAACCGGTTGTACACCTTC

size: NA
V: TRBV11-3
J: TRBJ2-3
D: NA
CDR3: CASSSNTDTQYF
DNA: TGTGCCAGCAGTTCTAACACAGATACGCAGTATTTT

size: NA
V: TRBV9
J: TRBJ2-1
D: NA
CDR3: CASSGWGEAYNEQFF
DNA: TGTGCCAGCAGCGGATGGGGGGAGGCCTACAATGAGCAGTTCTTC

size: NA
V: TRBV4-1
J: TRBJ1-2
D: TRBD1
CDR3: CASSQDQGGHYGYTF
DNA: TGCGCCAGCAGCCAAGATCAGGGGGGTCACTACGGCTACACCTTC

size: NA
V: TRBV18
J: TRBJ1-3
D: TRBD1
CDR3: CASSPGTGGGNTIYF
DNA: TGTGCCAGCTCCCCCGGGACAGGGGGTGGAAACACCATATATTTT

size: NA
V: TRBV5-4
J: TRBJ2-3
D: TRBD2
CDR3: CASSLERGRSDTQYF
DNA: TGTGCCAGCAGCTTGGAGCGGGGGAGGTCAGATACGCAGTATTTT

size: NA
V: TRBV7-9
J: TRBJ1-2
D: NA
CDR3: CASSLGGKNGYTF
DNA: TGTGCCAGCAGCTTAGGAGGGAAGAATGGCTACACCTTC

size: NA
V: TRBV29-1
J: TRBJ2-1
D: TRBD2
CDR3: CSVEDAPGLAGGGFDNEQFF
DNA: TGCAGCGTTGAAGATGCGCCGGGACTAGCGGGAGGGGGCTTCGACAATGAGCAGTTCTTC

size: NA
V: TRBV28
J: TRBJ2-3
D: TRBD2
CDR3: CASSSRGTSRDTQYF
DNA: TGTGCCAGCAGTTCAAGAGGGACTAGCAGAGATACGCAGTATTTT

size: NA
V: TRBV7-3
J: TRBJ2-2
D: NA
CDR3: CASSTSRTGELFF
DNA: TGTGCCAGCAGCACCTCGCGGACCGGGGAGCTGTTTTTT

size: NA
V: TRBV4-2
J: TRBJ1-2
D: NA
CDR3: CASSPMDGYTF
DNA: TGTGCCAGCAGCCCGATGGATGGCTACACCTTC

size: NA
V: TRBV5-6
J: TRBJ1-5
D: NA
CDR3: CASSLMGNQPQHF
DNA: TGTGCCAGCAGCTTGATGGGGAATCAGCCCCAGCATTTT

size: NA
V: TRBV19
J: TRBJ2-1
D: TRBD2
CDR3: CASSIGPAGAYSEQFF
DNA: TGTGCCAGTAGTATAGGTCCAGCGGGAGCTTACAGTGAGCAGTTCTTC

size: NA
V: TRBV15
J: TRBJ1-1
D: NA
CDR3: CATSKEGAILMGTEAFF
DNA: TGTGCCACCAGCAAAGAGGGAGCCATCCTCATGGGCACTGAAGCTTTCTTT

size: NA
V: TRBV28
J: TRBJ1-4
D: NA
CDR3: CASSRGGIGEKLFF
DNA: TGTGCCAGCAGCCGGGGGGGCATCGGCGAAAAACTGTTTTTT

size: NA
V: TRBV6-1
J: TRBJ2-7
D: TRBD2
CDR3: CASSTGTSSYEQYF
DNA: TGTGCCAGCAGCACCGGGACTAGCTCCTACGAGCAGTACTTC

size: NA
V: TRBV28
J: TRBJ2-7
D: TRBD1
CDR3: CASSFLLRTGGFSYEQYF
DNA: TGTGCCAGCAGTTTTCTTTTGCGGACAGGGGGTTTCTCCTACGAGCAGTACTTC

size: few
V: TRBV28
J: TRBJ2-3
D: NA
CDR3: CASRAGTSTDTQYF
DNA: TGTGCCAGCAGGGCCGGCACCAGCACAGATACGCAGTATTTT

size: NA
V: TRBV7-9
J: TRBJ1-1
D: TRBD1
CDR3: CASSPGQAGTEAFF
DNA: TGTGCCAGCAGCCCGGGACAGGCGGGTACTGAAGCTTTCTTT

size: NA
V: TRBV5-8
J: TRBJ2-3
D: NA
CDR3: CASSLFSGVRSTDTQYF
DNA: TGTGCCAGCAGCTTGTTTTCCGGGGTTCGTAGCACAGATACGCAGTATTTT

size: once
V: TRBV7-3
J: TRBJ2-5
D: NA
CDR3: CASSPRSEQETQYF
DNA: TGTGCCAGCAGCCCCCGCAGCGAACAAGAGACCCAGTACTTC

size: NA
V: TRBV10-3
J: TRBJ1-3
D: TRBD1
CDR3: CAISGTAGNTIYF
DNA: TGTGCCATCTCTGGGACAGCTGGAAACACCATATATTTT

size: few
V: TRBV6-1
J: TRBJ1-6
D: TRBD1
CDR3: CASSEGRGRNSPLHF
DNA: TGTGCCAGCAGTGAAGGCAGGGGGCGGAATTCACCCCTCCACTTT

size: NA
V: TRBV9
J: TRBJ1-4
D: NA
CDR3: CASSFNTGDGKLFF
DNA: TGTGCCAGCAGCTTCAACACCGGAGACGGAAAACTGTTTTTT

size: NA
V: TRBV20-1
J: TRBJ1-1
D: NA
CDR3: CSASPGDGAFF
DNA: TGCAGTGCTAGCCCTGGGGACGGAGCTTTCTTT

size: NA
V: TRBV12-5
J: TRBJ2-5
D: NA
CDR3: CASGSVVETQYF
DNA: TGTGCTAGTGGTTCGGTGGTGGAGACCCAGTACTTC

size: NA
V: TRBV28
J: TRBJ1-5
D: NA
CDR3: CASSRRKGTNQPQHF
DNA: TGTGCCAGCAGTCGCAGGAAGGGGACAAATCAGCCCCAGCATTTT

size: NA
V: TRBV7-3
J: TRBJ2-1
D: NA
CDR3: CASSLLTATSYNEQFF
DNA: TGTGCCAGCAGCCTCCTGACAGCGACCTCCTACAATGAGCAGTTCTTC

size: NA
V: TRBV28
J: TRBJ2-7
D: NA
CDR3: CASSTPGAGDYYEQYF
DNA: TGTGCCAGCAGCACCCCCGGGGCAGGGGATTATTACGAGCAGTACTTC

size: NA
V: TRBV5-6
J: TRBJ2-1
D: NA
CDR3: CASSLDRAEYNEQFF
DNA: TGTGCCAGCAGCTTGGACAGGGCGGAGTACAATGAGCAGTTCTTC

size: NA
V: TRBV15
J: TRBJ2-1
D: NA
CDR3: CATSREGYRNNEQFF
DNA: TGTGCCACCAGCAGAGAAGGGTACAGAAACAATGAGCAGTTCTTC

size: NA
V: TRBV11-2
J: TRBJ2-7
D: TRBD2
CDR3: CASSLSSSGGREQYF
DNA: TGTGCCAGCAGCTTATCCTCTAGCGGGGGGCGGGAGCAGTACTTC

size: NA
V: TRBV6-6
J: TRBJ2-7
D: TRBD2
CDR3: CASSWLAGAYEQYF
DNA: TGTGCCAGCAGTTGGCTAGCGGGAGCCTACGAGCAGTACTTC

size: NA
V: TRBV7-2
J: TRBJ2-3
D: NA
CDR3: CASSFFTDTQYF
DNA: TGTGCCAGCAGTTTTTTCACAGATACGCAGTATTTT

size: NA
V: TRBV5-4
J: TRBJ2-5
D: TRBD1
CDR3: CASSSQGERETQYF
DNA: TGTGCCAGCAGCTCACAGGGGGAGAGAGAGACCCAGTACTTC

size: NA
V: TRBV2
J: TRBJ2-5
D: TRBD1
CDR3: CASRGQPQETQYF
DNA: TGTGCCAGCAGGGGACAGCCTCAAGAGACCCAGTACTTC

size: NA
V: TRBV29-1
J: TRBJ2-5
D: NA
CDR3: CSVRAQMGETQYF
DNA: TGCAGCGTCCGGGCTCAGATGGGGGAGACCCAGTACTTC

size: NA
V: TRBV27
J: TRBJ2-4
D: TRBD2
CDR3: CASRTGGAHIQYF
DNA: TGTGCCAGCAGAACGGGGGGGGCTCACATTCAGTACTTC

size: NA
V: TRBV9
J: TRBJ1-4
D: NA
CDR3: CASSERHTTNEKLFF
DNA: TGTGCCAGCAGCGAAAGACACACAACTAATGAAAAACTGTTTTTT

size: NA
V: TRBV18
J: TRBJ2-1
D: TRBD2
CDR3: CASSPASGGRSYNEQFF
DNA: TGTGCCAGCTCACCAGCTTCGGGCGGGAGGTCCTACAATGAGCAGTTCTTC

size: NA
V: TRBV5-1
J: TRBJ2-3
D: NA
CDR3: CASSLSTGTDTQYF
DNA: TGCGCCAGCAGCTTGTCGACGGGCACAGATACGCAGTATTTT

size: NA
V: TRBV7-2
J: TRBJ1-2
D: NA
CDR3: CASSSQTRGGYTF
DNA: TGTGCCAGCAGCTCCCAAACTCGAGGAGGCTACACCTTC

size: NA
V: TRBV29-1
J: TRBJ2-5
D: NA
CDR3: CSVTQAGLQETQYF
DNA: TGCAGCGTTACCCAGGCGGGACTCCAAGAGACCCAGTACTTC

size: NA
V: TRBV7-3
J: TRBJ2-7
D: NA
CDR3: CASSLNSGPQGEQYF
DNA: TGTGCCAGCAGCTTAAACTCGGGGCCGCAAGGCGAGCAGTACTTC

size: NA
V: TRBV20-1
J: TRBJ2-7
D: NA
CDR3: CSSRMGREQYF
DNA: TGCAGTTCCAGAATGGGGCGCGAGCAGTACTTC

size: once
V: TRBV19
J: TRBJ1-6
D: NA
CDR3: CASSIKGSHNSPLHF
DNA: TGTGCCAGTAGTATCAAAGGGTCCCATAATTCACCCCTCCACTTT

size: once
V: TRBV11-2
J: TRBJ2-2
D: NA
CDR3: CASSLGVGRGGTGELFF
DNA: TGTGCCAGCAGCTTAGGAGTTGGCAGGGGGGGCACCGGGGAGCTGTTTTTT

size: NA
V: TRBV11-3
J: TRBJ2-2
D: NA
CDR3: CASSRVGGRATGELFF
DNA: TGTGCCAGCAGCCGGGTGGGTGGCAGGGCAACCGGGGAGCTGTTTTTT

size: NA
V: TRBV6-6
J: TRBJ2-7
D: TRBD2
CDR3: CASTSGGESSYEQYF
DNA: TGTGCCAGCACCAGCGGGGGCGAAAGCTCCTACGAGCAGTACTTC